The clone carrying this TCR beta chain was counted ten times or more. Its target is unknown. Relative to the germline gene, one junction end is altered; a read error may explain this. RNA transcripts gave rise to amplified TCR beta CDR3 regions. The study used the HTBI primer set for a first-round RT-PCR of the TCR CDR3. MiXCR, applied by TCRdb to the multiplex PCR reads, yields one record per CDR3 protein. Counted here are over 500,000 distinct CDR3 sequences, about 46% occurring once; the ten biggest clones make up about 40%. This sample was taken from a study of T cells in Graves' hyperthyroidism and ophthalmopathy. Points from the study as a whole: Among clonotypes expanded in thyroid above 0.001, most were also found in blood.

Germline values: CDR1 LGHNA, CDR2 YSLEER. This CDR3 is built from 14 residues. Sequencing was performed on peripheral blood or thyroid tissue (not recorded which). The clonotype comes from an adult woman with Graves' disease, either hyperthyroidism or ophthalmopathy (not recorded which). The chain carries TRBV4-3 and TRBJ1-1, with TRBD1 identical over 9 bases. The CDR3 region has the DNA TGTGCCAGCAGCCCGGGACAGGGATATACTGAAGCTTTCTTT. Translating it yields CASSPGQGYTEAFF.